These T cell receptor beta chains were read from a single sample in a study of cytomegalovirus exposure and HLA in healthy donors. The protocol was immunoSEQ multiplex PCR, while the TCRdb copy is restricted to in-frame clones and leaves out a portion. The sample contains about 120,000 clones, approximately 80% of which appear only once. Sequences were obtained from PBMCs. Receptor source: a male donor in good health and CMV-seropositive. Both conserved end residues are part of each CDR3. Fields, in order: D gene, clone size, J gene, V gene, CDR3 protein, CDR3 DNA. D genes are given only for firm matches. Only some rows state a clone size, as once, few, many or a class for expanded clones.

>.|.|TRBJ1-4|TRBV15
CATSRDVGGSNEKLFF
TGTGCCACCAGCAGAGACGTCGGGGGGTCTAATGAAAAACTGTTTTTT
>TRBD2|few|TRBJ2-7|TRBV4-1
CASSSTSGSSYEQYF
TGCGCCAGCAGCTCGACTAGCGGAAGCTCCTACGAGCAGTACTTC
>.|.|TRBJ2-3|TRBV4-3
CASSQDLADTQYF
TGCGCCAGCAGCCAAGATCTAGCAGATACGCAGTATTTT
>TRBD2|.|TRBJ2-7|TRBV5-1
CASSSSSGGYEQYF
TGCGCCAGCAGCTCGTCTAGCGGGGGCTACGAGCAGTACTTC
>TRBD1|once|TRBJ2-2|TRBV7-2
CASSSGGYAGELFF
TGTGCCAGCAGCTCAGGGGGCTACGCCGGGGAGCTGTTTTTT
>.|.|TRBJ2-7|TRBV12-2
CASRLVLPTAYEQYF
TGTGCAAGTCGCTTAGTTTTACCGACTGCTTACGAGCAGTACTTC
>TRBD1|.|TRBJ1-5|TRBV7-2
CASSLRQGGNLGQPQHF
TGTGCCAGCAGCTTAAGACAGGGGGGAAACCTAGGACAGCCCCAGCATTTT
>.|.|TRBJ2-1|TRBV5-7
CASSPGLSSYNEQFF
TGTGCCAGCAGTCCAGGGCTCAGCTCCTACAATGAGCAGTTCTTC
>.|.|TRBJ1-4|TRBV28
CASKGDNEKLFF
TGTGCCAGCAAGGGGGATAATGAAAAACTGTTTTTT
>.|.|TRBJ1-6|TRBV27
CASSLGPHLRGNSPLHF
TGTGCCAGCAGTTTGGGCCCCCACTTAAGGGGGAATTCACCCCTCCACTTT
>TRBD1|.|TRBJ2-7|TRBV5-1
CASSLEDRSYEQYF
TGCGCCAGCAGCTTGGAGGACAGGAGCTACGAGCAGTACTTC
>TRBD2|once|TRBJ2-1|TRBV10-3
CAISELASGTSNEQFF
TGTGCCATCAGTGAGTTGGCTAGCGGGACGAGCAATGAGCAGTTCTTC
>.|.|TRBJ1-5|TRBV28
CASSFLGLSSNQPQHF
TGTGCCAGCAGTTTCCTGGGACTTTCTAGCAATCAGCCCCAGCATTTT
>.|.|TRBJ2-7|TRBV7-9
CASSLSITSYEQYF
TGTGCCAGCAGCTTGAGTATAACCTCCTACGAGCAGTACTTC
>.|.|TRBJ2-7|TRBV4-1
CASSSVSGLPYEQYF
TGCGCCAGCAGCTCAGTGAGCGGACTTCCCTACGAGCAGTACTTC
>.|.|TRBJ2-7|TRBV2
CASRRTSRDEQYF
TGTGCCAGCAGAAGGACTTCCCGGGACGAGCAGTACTTC
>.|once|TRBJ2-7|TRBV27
CASSFGLDSYEQYF
TGTGCCAGCAGTTTCGGACTCGACTCCTACGAGCAGTACTTC
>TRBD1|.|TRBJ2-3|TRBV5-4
CASRAGTGISSTDTQYF
TGTGCCAGCAGGGCGGGGACAGGAATATCTAGCACAGATACGCAGTATTTT
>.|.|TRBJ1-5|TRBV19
CASSGFRGGNQPQHF
TGTGCCAGCTCAGGGTTCCGCGGGGGCAATCAGCCCCAGCATTTT
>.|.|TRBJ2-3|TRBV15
CATSRVRRGQGDTQYF
TGTGCCACCAGCAGAGTGAGGAGGGGGCAGGGAGATACGCAGTATTTT
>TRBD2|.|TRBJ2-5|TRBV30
CAWSSGANQETQYF
TGTGCCTGGAGTAGCGGGGCAAATCAAGAGACCCAGTACTTC
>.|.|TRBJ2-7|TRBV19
CASSDQGGSYEQYF
TGTGCCAGTTCGGACCAGGGAGGTTCCTACGAGCAGTACTTC
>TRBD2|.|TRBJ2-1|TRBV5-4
CATMIGTSGYNEQFF
TGTGCCACCATGATAGGGACTAGCGGTTACAATGAGCAGTTCTTC
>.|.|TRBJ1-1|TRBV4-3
CASSPRRGSTEAFF
TGCGCCAGCAGCCCGAGGCGCGGCAGCACTGAAGCTTTCTTT
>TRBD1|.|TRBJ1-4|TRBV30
CAWRGTGGAHEKLFF
TGTGCCTGGAGGGGGACAGGGGGCGCGCACGAAAAACTGTTTTTT
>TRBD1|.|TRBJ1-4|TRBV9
CASSGGQGAGEKLFF
TGTGCCAGCAGCGGTGGACAGGGGGCGGGTGAAAAACTGTTTTTT